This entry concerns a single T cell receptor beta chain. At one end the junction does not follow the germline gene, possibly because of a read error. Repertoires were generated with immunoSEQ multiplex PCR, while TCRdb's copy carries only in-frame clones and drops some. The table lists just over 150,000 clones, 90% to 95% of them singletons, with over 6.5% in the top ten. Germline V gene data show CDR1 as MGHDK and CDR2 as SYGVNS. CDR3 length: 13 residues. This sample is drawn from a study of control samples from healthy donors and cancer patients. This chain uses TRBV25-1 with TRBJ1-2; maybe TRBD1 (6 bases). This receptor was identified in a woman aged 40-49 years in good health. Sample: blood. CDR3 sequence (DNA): TGTGCCAGCAGTGGAACAGGGTCCCAACCACGGGGCTTC. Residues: CASSGTGSQPRGF.